This TCR beta chain was captured in a study of T-cell reconstitution after alpha-beta-depleted transplantation in children. The authors prepared the TCRbeta library with unique molecular identifiers. One entry per CDR3 protein results from TCRdb running MiXCR on the PCR reads. The table includes approximately 520,000 distinct CDR3 sequences, 30% to 35% detected once. From germline, CDR1 is LGHDT and CDR2 YNNKEL (reference sequence). V shed 0 bases and J shed 3 bases, with 11 bases lying between them. The CDR3 length is 15 residues. The TCR sequence derives from a human donor who donated a stem cell graft to a child with aplastic anemia. Sample: PBMCs from the stem cell graft donor, taken from the stem cell graft. The chain recombines TRBV3-1 with TRBJ1-2; TRBD1 is a possible D gene (6 bases). This CDR3 is CASSQDYRADYGYTF. CDR3 sequence (DNA): TGTGCCAGCAGCCAAGATTACAGGGCGGACTATGGCTACACCTTC.